A single sample is the source of the 20 T cell receptor beta chains below, sequenced in a study of blood T cell repertoires in COVID-19. Sequenced by immunoSEQ multiplex PCR; TCRdb stores in-frame clones only, minus some. The profile shows some 80,000 clones, 80% of them singletons. Sequences were obtained from peripheral blood. These receptors all come from a middle-aged woman with active or convalescent COVID-19.

This sequence joins TRBV7-9 and TRBJ2-2; maybe TRBD2 (5 bases). Germline CDR1 SEHNR, CDR2 FQNEAQ (reference sequence). This CDR3 has 15 amino acids. Trimming cost V 5 bases and J 2 bases, with 12 bases left between them. For the CDR3, the DNA is TGTGCCAGCAGCCCAAACACGGGAAACACCGGGGAGCTGTTTTTT. Residues: CASSPNTGNTGELFF.

This clone was seen only a few times. The J gene is TRBJ1-2, the V gene TRBV5-6, with TRBD1 matching over 7 bases. The CDR3 loop spans 14 amino acids. In germline, CDR1 is SGHDT, CDR2 YYEEEE. The J segment lost 3 bases and the V segment lost 2 bases, leaving 4 bases of the junction unmatched. CDR3 in amino acids: CASSFLQGDYGYTF. As DNA, the CDR3 is TGTGCCAGCAGCTTTCTTCAGGGGGACTATGGCTACACCTTC.

For the CDR3, the DNA is TGTGCCAGCAGCCCCCCCTTGCCGGGACAGGAGAATGAAAAACTGTTTTTT. It is translated as CASSPPLPGQENEKLFF. The chain links TRBV7-9 to TRBJ1-4; the match to TRBD1 covers 8 bases. Germline loops: CDR1 SEHNR, CDR2 FQNEAQ (reference sequence). J lost 5 bases, V lost 5 bases, and 13 bases had no gene match. CDR3 length: 17 residues.

The chain combines TRBV6-6 with TRBJ2-7; D might be TRBD2 (5 bases). Germline CDR1 and CDR2: MNHNY and SVGAGI (reference sequence). The ends were cut back, 7 bases at V and 1 base at J, with 11 bases in the middle. CDR3 length: 13 amino acids. CDR3 in amino acids: CASTPGGSYEQYF. The CDR3 coding sequence is TGTGCCAGCACCCCCGGAGGATCCTACGAGCAGTACTTC.

The chain carries TRBV6-2 or TRBV6-3 and TRBJ2-7; TRBD2 aligns across 8 bases. Germline lookup yields CDR1 MNHEY and CDR2 SVGEGT. The CDR3 runs 17 residues. V shed 2 bases and J 1 base; nucleotides not matched to a gene: 10. CDR3 region: CASSYGGGGSQSYEQYF. DNA for the CDR3: TGTGCCAGCAGTTACGGAGGCGGGGGGTCCCAATCCTACGAGCAGTACTTC.

The chain combines TRBV27 with TRBJ2-7, with 13 bases fitting TRBD2. Germline CDR1 MNHEY, CDR2 SMNVEV (reference sequence). V gave up 6 bases and J gave up 3 bases; unmatched junction bases: 8. The CDR3 sequence is 16 residues long. The CDR3 sequence: CASRPMTSGRSYEQYF. DNA for the CDR3: TGTGCCAGCAGGCCGATGACTAGCGGGAGGAGCTACGAGCAGTACTTC.

This rearrangement joins TRBV6-5 to TRBJ1-5; unclear D gene. This CDR3 is 15 amino acids long. Germline CDR1 MNHEY, CDR2 SVGAGI. V was clipped by 0 bases and J by 4 bases, with 10 bases between them. The CDR3 here is CASSYSNRVNQPQHF. Here the CDR3 DNA reads TGTGCCAGCAGTTACTCGAATCGGGTAAATCAGCCCCAGCATTTT.

This clone showed up just a few times. V is TRBV15 and J is TRBJ1-1; D may be TRBD1 (6 bases). Looked up from germline, CDR1 is LNHNV and CDR2 is YYDKDF (reference sequence). Trimming took off 3 bases at V and 1 base at J, with 15 bases between the two ends. This CDR3 contains 16 residues. CDR3 nucleotide sequence: TGTGCCACCAGCAGGGGGACAAACCTAGCGAACACTGAAGCTTTCTTT. As protein: CATSRGTNLANTEAFF. The variable domain in full, with the rest retrieved from reference TRBV15 and TRBJ1-1, is DAMVIQNPRYQVTQFGKPVTLSCSQTLNHNVMYWYQQKSSQAPKLLFHYYDKDFNNEADTPDNFQSRRPNTSFCFLDIRSPGLGDTAMYLCATSRGTNLANTEAFFGQGTRLTVV.

CDR3 nucleotide sequence: TGTGCCAGCAGTCCCAGGGGGGCGAACACTGAAGCTTTCTTT. Protein: CASSPRGANTEAFF. The V and J genes are TRBV6-6 and TRBJ1-1, with 7 positions matching TRBD1. The CDR3 length is 14 residues. With 5 bases clipped from V and 1 base from J, the junction kept 4 bases outside the gene matches. Per germline, CDR1 MNHNY and CDR2 SVGAGI (reference sequence).

In its sample, this clone was seen once. Additional DNA sequences in this sample encode the identical CDR3. The rearrangement joins TRBV7-9 to TRBJ1-4, with a possible D match to TRBD1 (5 bases). Germline V lookup: CDR1 SEHNR, CDR2 FQNEAQ (reference sequence). The V and J ends lost 1 base and 8 bases respectively, with 8 bases between them. There are 13 residues in the CDR3. CDR3 in DNA: TGTGCCAGCAGCTTAGTGGAGGGGGAAAAACTGTTTTTT. Residues: CASSLVEGEKLFF.

This clone was seen more than once but under ten times. The V and J genes are TRBV7-9 and TRBJ2-7; 9 bases align to TRBD1. There are 16 residues in the CDR3. The germline gives CDR1 SEHNR, CDR2 FQNEAQ (reference sequence). V trimming: 7 bases; J trimming: 3 bases; junction bases outside the gene matches: 13. This chain's CDR3 is CASNQNRGPWSYEQYF. The DNA of the CDR3 is TGTGCCAGCAACCAGAACAGGGGGCCATGGAGCTACGAGCAGTACTTC.

This clone occurred a few times. The genes are TRBV27 and TRBJ2-2, with a weak D call TRBD2 (5 bases). The CDR3 covers 14 residues. CDR1 is MNHEY and CDR2 is SMNVEV in the germline V gene (reference sequence). The V end lost 6 bases, the J end lost 5 bases, and 13 bases lay between the germline ends. The CDR3 here is CASRRDSGTGELFF. The DNA for the CDR3 is TGTGCCAGCAGAAGGGATTCGGGGACCGGGGAGCTGTTTTTT.

This clone was counted a few times. The chain combines TRBV7-2 with TRBJ2-7, with 8 nucleotides matching TRBD1. The CDR3 runs 15 residues. The germline gives CDR1 SGHTA, CDR2 FQGNSA. The V segment lost 4 bases and the J segment 2 bases; nucleotides outside the gene matches: 7. CDR3 sequence: CASSSRQGQTYEQYF. The CDR3 bases are TGTGCCAGCAGCTCAAGACAGGGGCAAACCTACGAGCAGTACTTC. The variable domain in full, with the rest retrieved from reference TRBV7-2 and TRBJ2-7, is GAGVSQSPSNKVTEKGKDVELRCDPISGHTALYWYRQSLGQGLEFLIYFQGNSAPDKSGLPSDRFSAERTGGSVSTLTIQRTQQEDSAVYLCASSSRQGQTYEQYFGPGTRLTVT.

The J gene is TRBJ2-1, the V gene TRBV5-4; 8 bases align to TRBD2. V lost 3 bases and J lost 10; bases outside the gene matches: 6. The CDR3 is 13 residues long. Germline V gene data show CDR1 as SGHNT and CDR2 as YYREEE (reference sequence). The CDR3 reads CASSSGTRKEQFF. Written as DNA, the CDR3 is TGTGCCAGCAGCTCCGGGACTAGGAAGGAGCAGTTCTTC.

The V and J genes are TRBV9 and TRBJ2-7, with 11 positions matching TRBD1. The V gene's germline CDR1 is SGDLS and CDR2 YYNGEE. The CDR3 loop spans 16 amino acids. V lost 4 bases to trimming and J lost 5 bases; unmatched junction nucleotides: 11. The CDR3 here is CASSPHLGQGANEQYF. The CDR3 DNA follows: TGTGCCAGCAGCCCCCACCTCGGACAGGGGGCGAACGAGCAGTACTTC.

The chain links TRBV11-2 to TRBJ1-1, with 9 bases fitting TRBD1. Losses at the gene ends were 4 bases for V and 4 bases for J; bases not matched to a gene: 7. CDR1 and CDR2 from the germline V gene are SGHAT and FQNNGV. The CDR3 contains 15 residues. The CDR3 DNA reads as TGTGCCAGCAGCTCAAGGACAGGGGTAGGCACTGAAGCTTTCTTT. This translates into CASSSRTGVGTEAFF. Together with reference TRBV11-2 and TRBJ1-1, the CDR3 gives the full variable domain: EAGVAQSPRYKIIEKRQSVAFWCNPISGHATLYWYQQILGQGPKLLIQFQNNGVVDDSQLPKDRFSAERLKGVDSTLKIQPAKLEDSAVYLCASSSRTGVGTEAFFGQGTRLTVV.

This chain connects TRBV6-2 or TRBV6-3 to TRBJ1-5, with a tentative D call TRBD1 (6 bases). Germline CDR1 and CDR2: MNHEY and SVGEGT. Trimming removed 1 base from V and 3 bases from J, with 7 bases in between. The CDR3 runs to 14 residues. CDR3 nucleotides: TGTGCCAGCAGTTACTACAGGGTCAATCAGCCCCAGCATTTT. This translates into CASSYYRVNQPQHF.

The V gene is TRBV19, the J gene TRBJ1-5; the D is unclear. V was pared by 5 bases and J by 9 bases, with 8 bases between. Germline lookup yields CDR1 LNHDA and CDR2 SQIVND (reference sequence). The CDR3 length is 11 residues. The CDR3 sequence: CASSLSGPQHF. Here the CDR3 DNA reads TGTGCCAGTAGTTTATCCGGGCCCCAGCATTTT.

The chain has TRBV28 and TRBJ1-6; 7 bases agree with TRBD1. The CDR3 consists of 14 residues. Per germline, CDR1 MDHEN and CDR2 SYDVKM. Trimming took 3 bases from V and 7 from J; bases not matched to a gene: 3. Here the CDR3 reads CASSFRQGNSPLHF. The CDR3 DNA follows: TGTGCCAGCAGTTTCCGACAGGGAAATTCACCCCTCCACTTT.

This chain joins TRBV5-1 and TRBJ2-5; 16 bases match TRBD2. Unmatched junction bases numbered 4, after V lost 3 bases and J lost 5 bases. Germline V lookup: CDR1 SGHRS, CDR2 YFSETQ. The CDR3 has 16 residues. CDR3 DNA: TGCGCCAGCAGCTGGGGACTAGCGGGAGGGCCGGAGACCCAGTACTTC. Its protein is CASSWGLAGGPETQYF.